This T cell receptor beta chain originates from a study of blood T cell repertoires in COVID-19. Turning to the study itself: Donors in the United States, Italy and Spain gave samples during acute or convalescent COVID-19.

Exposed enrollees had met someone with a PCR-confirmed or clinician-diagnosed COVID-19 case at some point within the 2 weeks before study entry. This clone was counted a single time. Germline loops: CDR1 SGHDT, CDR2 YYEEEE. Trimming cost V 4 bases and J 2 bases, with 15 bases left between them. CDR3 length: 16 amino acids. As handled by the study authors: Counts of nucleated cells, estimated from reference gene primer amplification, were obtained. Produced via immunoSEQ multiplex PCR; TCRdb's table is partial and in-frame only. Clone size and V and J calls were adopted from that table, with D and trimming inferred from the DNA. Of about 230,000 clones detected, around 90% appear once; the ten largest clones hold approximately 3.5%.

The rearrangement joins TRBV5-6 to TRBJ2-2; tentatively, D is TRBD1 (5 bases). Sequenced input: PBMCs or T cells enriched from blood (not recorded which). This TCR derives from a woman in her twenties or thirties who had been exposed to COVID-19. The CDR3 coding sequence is TGTGCCAGCAGCCGCGGACATACGGGTAACACCGGGGAGCTGTTTTTT. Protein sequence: CASSRGHTGNTGELFF.